This T cell receptor beta chain was identified during a study of CD8+ T cells in alopecia areata (dated by TCRdb to between 2018 and 2020). For the study in its entirety: Treated patients were enrolled in an open-label pilot trial of oral tofacitinib at 5 to 10 mg twice daily for moderate-to-severe alopecia areata. Scalp tissue and sorted CD4+ and CD8+ peripheral blood T cells from patchy and totalis/universalis alopecia areata patients and from healthy controls were covered by human TCRbeta sequencing. Clonality in the scalp was compared among normal scalp (n=4), patchy alopecia areata scalp (n=8), and alopecia totalis/universalis scalp (n=8). The RNA source kit depended on sample type: the PAXgene miRNA kit for fixed scalp, the miRNeasy kit for PBMCs, and the RNeasy kit for mouse skin. The study used high-throughput TCRbeta sequencing to examine T cell clonal expansion in alopecia areata, in both the C3H/HeJ mouse model and human patients. Biopsies were taken from tofacitinib-treated patients at baseline and again at 4 and 24 weeks into treatment, and several of those patients also had a later scalp biopsy. TCRbeta CDR3 regions were amplified by immunoSEQ multiplex PCR with 35 Vbeta forward and 13 Jbeta reverse primers. In treated patients, disease severity was measured using the SALT score, which gives the percentage of scalp surface area affected. Tofacitinib was given for 6 to 18 months, followed by 6 months of follow-up off drug to assess delayed response and recurrence. Broader findings and caveats from the paper: Compared with normal scalp, lesional scalp, particularly in alopecia totalis/universalis, had higher clonality and more expanded CD8+ clones, which suggests antigenic drive. Shared TCR sequences between patients were less evident than in mice, which may be partly attributable to HLA diversity in the patient population. Scalp TCR repertoire analysis is complicated because resident alphabeta T cells in normal human skin are also sequenced, whereas mouse skin is dominated by gammadelta T cells. Many expanded lesional clones were found to persist in scalp and blood during tofacitinib treatment, and relapse after treatment cessation may be partly explained by this persistence. Because the treated cohort was small and had only one nonresponder, larger studies are needed to examine links between baseline CD8+ expansion and response. Tofacitinib significantly lowered scalp clonality and the number of expanded CD8+ clones among the top 100 scalp clones.

The table lists this clone with a count of one. It lacks a known antigen. No base quality information exists; no much larger clone differs at one position. The protocol used for the library was the immunoSEQ multiplex PCR assay. RNA was extracted from all samples and reverse transcribed into cDNA as template for TCR sequencing. First-strand cDNA was synthesized using SuperScript III with a 2:1 mix of oligo-dT and random hexamers. A synthetic immune receptor repertoire was used to gauge amplification bias, and whatever bias remained was removed computationally. As for the original processing: After raw reads were preprocessed to remove errors, the CDR3 was defined following IMGT conventions as running from the conserved cysteine to phenylalanine. Clonality was computed by normalizing Shannon entropy by log2 of the number of productive unique TCRs and subtracting the result from 1. Scalp TCRbeta sequences were cross-referenced with sorted blood CD4 and CD8 repertoires so that the CD4 or CD8 identity of scalp clones could be inferred. The table was pulled from immuneACCESS by TCRdb, which kept in-frame rearrangements only. Such tables lose some clones; where checked, under half of the loss comes from unresolved V genes, and the rest has no known cause. V, J and clone size reflect that table, while D and trimming were determined from the DNA. This sample has fewer than 150,000 clones in its table, and roughly 82% of those were observed once. The ten largest clones take up more than 20% of the sample.

In the germline V gene, CDR1 corresponds to LGHNA and CDR2 to YSLEER. V and J are trimmed by 1 base and 0 bases, and the gene matches miss 18 bases of the junction. Spanning cysteine to phenylalanine, the CDR3 consists of 21 amino acids. Here the CDR3 DNA is all that survives: 63 bases in frame from base 1. Interpreted using the paper, the time point label stands for: 4 weeks on oral tofacitinib. The treatment or condition label, as the study defines it: oral pan-JAK inhibitor, 5-10 mg twice daily. From alopecia areata patients, peripheral blood was collected along with lesional scalp punch biopsies. PBMCs were separated by density centrifugation and stained for CD3, CD4 and CD8, after which CD4+ and CD8+ T cells were sorted on a FACSAria.

The V gene is TRBV4-3 and the J gene is TRBJ2-7, with 10 bases aligning to TRBD2. The TCR sequence derives from a human donor with alopecia areata. This specimen was CD8+ T cells sorted from blood, taken at week 4, from a patient treated with tofacitinib. In nucleotide form, the sequence is TGCGCCAGCAGCCAAGTGGGTCTGCGGGCTAGCGGGGGACCAAACTCCTACGAGCAGTACTTC. This yields the protein CASSQVGLRASGGPNSYEQYF.